This T cell receptor beta chain was captured in a study of blood T cell repertoires in COVID-19. Study-wide context: The samples span acute and convalescent COVID-19 from the United States, Italy and Spain.

There are 15 residues in the CDR3. The V and J ends lost 5 bases and 5 bases, in that order; junction bases with no gene match: 8. The germline V gene has CDR1 LNHDA and CDR2 SQIVND (reference sequence). Authors' methods: How many nucleated cells were present was estimated from reference gene primer amplification. Assay used: immunoSEQ multiplex PCR; TCRdb lists only in-frame clones, some missing. The V and J calls and clone size come from that table; D and trimming were worked out from the DNA. Among about 130,000 clones listed, 70% to 85% were seen once. Source material: peripheral blood. The clonotype comes from a man aged 60-69 years who had recovered from COVID-19. The chain is built from TRBV19 and TRBJ1-1; 10 nucleotides match TRBD1. CDR3 amino acids: CASSPRDRGSTEAFF. The CDR3 DNA reads TGTGCCAGTAGTCCCCGGGACAGGGGTTCGACTGAAGCTTTCTTT.